This paragraph covers one T cell receptor beta chain sequence. Antigen: not known. An end of the junction does not agree with germline; a read error may underlie this. The CDR3 is 12 amino acids. Germline V gene lookup returns CDR1 SGHTA and CDR2 FQGNSA. This entry is derived from a study of T-cell memory formation after mild COVID-19. Constant-segment primers and 5'RACE yielded cDNA libraries for TCR alpha and TCR beta, each carrying sample barcodes and UMIs. In TCRdb, the 5' RACE reads were re-called with MiXCR into one record per CDR3 protein. The sample includes approximately 260,000 distinct CDR3 sequences, 15% to 20% of them seen just once. Study-level findings and limits: Contracting clones from day 15 to 85 had balanced CD4/CD8; later expanders favoured CD4+.

The V gene is TRBV7-2, the J gene TRBJ2-1; TRBD1 or TRBD2 may be the D gene (5 bases each). The TCR was taken from a man aged 18 to 30 who had mild COVID-19 (a few samples of this study predate the infection). Cell type and time point are not known. Sequencing input: PBMCs or a T cell subset sorted from them (not recorded which). The CDR3 DNA reads as TGTGCCAGCAGCTTAGCGGGGGTGGCCTTAAGCTTC. This codes for CASSLAGVALSF.